Presented here are 28 T cell receptor beta chains from one specimen sequenced in a study of blood T cell repertoires in COVID-19. The assay was immunoSEQ multiplex PCR, and TCRdb's table has in-frame clones only and misses some. Here the sample spans under 250,000 clones, approximately 82% being singletons. What was sequenced was peripheral blood. Receptors were obtained from a woman aged 70 to 79 with active or convalescent COVID-19.

The gene calls are TRBV30 and TRBJ2-7; D might be TRBD2 (7 bases). V shed 6 bases and J shed 6 bases, with 18 bases lying between them. CDR1 is GTSNPN and CDR2 is SVGIG in the germline V gene (reference sequence). The CDR3 has 13 residues. The CDR3 protein is CACSRAGATEQYF. As DNA, the CDR3 is TGTGCCTGCTCCAGGGCGGGGGCTACCGAGCAGTACTTC.

The chain employs TRBV2 and TRBJ2-5, with D possibly matching TRBD2 (6 bases). Germline-derived CDR1 and CDR2 are SNHLY and FYNNEI. The CDR3 is made up of 12 amino acids. The V and J ends lost 10 bases and 5 bases respectively, with 14 bases between them. In DNA form, the CDR3 reads TGTGCCACCTCAAGCGGGTACGAGACCCAGTACTTC. As protein: CATSSGYETQYF.

The V gene is TRBV27, the J gene TRBJ1-5; D ambiguous. This CDR3 is 17 amino acids long. The germline CDR1 and CDR2 sequences are MNHEY and SMNVEV (reference sequence). Deletions cut 5 bases from V and 0 bases from J, with 17 bases between. DNA for the CDR3: TGTGCCAGCAGTCCAAATCCAGGTATAGGTAGCAATCAGCCCCAGCATTTT. It specifies CASSPNPGIGSNQPQHF.

The genes are TRBV28 and TRBJ1-5; D may be TRBD1 (5 bases). Trimming stripped 7 bases from V and 2 bases from J, with 18 bases between. The CDR3 loop spans 16 amino acids. Germline V gene lookup returns CDR1 MDHEN and CDR2 SYDVKM. The CDR3 sequence: CASIHSRAGGNQPQHF. CDR3 DNA sequence: TGTGCCAGCATCCACTCCAGGGCGGGGGGCAATCAGCCCCAGCATTTT.

The V call is TRBV28, the J call TRBJ2-7; the D gene is possibly TRBD1 (6 bases). Germline V CDR1 and CDR2: MDHEN, SYDVKM. CDR3 length equals 12 residues. V lost 7 bases, J lost 5 bases, and 12 bases lay in between. The CDR3 nucleotides are TGTGCCAGCACAGGACAGTGGGACGAGCAGTACTTC. It is translated as CASTGQWDEQYF. Using reference TRBV28 and TRBJ2-7 for the parts outside the CDR3, the full variable domain is DVKVTQSSRYLVKRTGEKVFLECVQDMDHENMFWYRQDPGLGLRLIYFSYDVKMKEKGDIPEGYSVSREKKERFSLILESASTNQTSMYLCASTGQWDEQYFGPGTRLTVT.

The V and J genes are TRBV11-3 and TRBJ2-1, with 9 bases aligning to TRBD2. Germline CDR1 and CDR2: SGHNT and YENEEA. The CDR3 length is 16 residues. Trimming took 1 base from V and 4 from J; bases not matched to a gene: 5. CDR3 bases: TGTGCCAGCAGCTTAGGGCCTAGCGGGACTTACAATGAGCAGTTCTTC. Translating gives CASSLGPSGTYNEQFF.

The chain uses TRBV2 and TRBJ2-7, with unresolved D. The CDR3 contains 12 residues. Germline V gene lookup returns CDR1 SNHLY and CDR2 FYNNEI. Trimming pared 4 bases from V and 6 bases from J, leaving 10 bases between. CDR3 sequence: CASSVTEVEQYF. CDR3 bases: TGTGCCAGCAGTGTAACCGAGGTCGAGCAGTACTTC.

This clone appeared a single time. V gene TRBV9 combines with J gene TRBJ1-2, with 7 bases identical to TRBD1. The CDR3 has 14 amino acids. With V trimmed by 3 bases and J by 7 bases, 9 bases remained unmatched. Germline-derived CDR1 and CDR2 are SGDLS and YYNGEE. CDR3 DNA sequence: TGTGCCAGCAGCGCCACAGGGGAGTACGGTGGCTACACCTTC. This encodes CASSATGEYGGYTF.

The gene calls are TRBV15 and TRBJ2-7, with D possibly being TRBD1 (5 bases). This CDR3 has 14 residues. Germline CDR1 and CDR2: LNHNV and YYDKDF (reference sequence). Trimming stripped 0 bases from V and 2 bases from J, with 8 bases between. CDR3 loop: CATSRDRATYEQYF. The CDR3 coding sequence is TGTGCCACCAGCAGAGACAGGGCGACCTACGAGCAGTACTTC.

This clone was picked up a small number of times. The rearrangement uses TRBV30 and TRBJ1-2, with D unresolved. Germline values: CDR1 GTSNPN, CDR2 SVGIG (reference sequence). The V and J ends lost 0 bases and 4 bases respectively, with 9 bases between them. The CDR3 runs to 13 residues. CDR3 coding DNA: TGTGCCTGGAGTGTTCTGGCCCCCTATGGCTACACCTTC. Encoded protein: CAWSVLAPYGYTF.

This sequence joins TRBV27 and TRBJ2-7; 10 bases are shared with TRBD1. J lost 5 bases, V lost 6 bases, and 10 bases had no gene match. CDR1 and CDR2 (germline): MNHEY, SMNVEV (reference sequence). This CDR3 has 15 residues. The CDR3 region is CASRRALTGGHEQYF. CDR3 nucleotide sequence: TGTGCCAGCAGGCGAGCCCTGACAGGGGGCCACGAGCAGTACTTC.

This rearrangement joins TRBV19 to TRBJ2-1; 10 bases map to TRBD2. The CDR3 runs 14 residues. The V gene's germline CDR1 is LNHDA and CDR2 SQIVND (reference sequence). Trimming took 6 bases from V and 7 from J; bases not matched to a gene: 6. CDR3 amino acids: CASRSGRAMNEQFF. The DNA for the CDR3 is TGTGCCAGTAGAAGCGGGAGGGCGATGAATGAGCAGTTCTTC. Variable domain in full (rest from reference TRBV19 and TRBJ2-1): DGGITQSPKYLFRKEGQNVTLSCEQNLNHDAMYWYRQDPGQGLRLIYYSQIVNDFQKGDIAEGYSVSREKKESFPLTVTSAQKNPTAFYLCASRSGRAMNEQFFGPGTRLTVL.

This chain connects TRBV30 to TRBJ1-2; D possibly corresponds to TRBD1 (5 bases). The CDR3 loop spans 12 amino acids. The germline gives CDR1 GTSNPN, CDR2 SVGIG (reference sequence). V lost 4 bases and J 3 bases, leaving 9 bases between the germline ends. Here the CDR3 reads CAWTGIYYGYTF. The CDR3 DNA sequence: TGTGCCTGGACAGGGATTTACTATGGCTACACCTTC.

The chain is built from TRBV7-9 and TRBJ2-7, with 7 bases lining up with TRBD1. From germline, CDR1 is SEHNR and CDR2 FQNEAQ (reference sequence). This CDR3 spans 14 amino acids. The junction had 8 bases not matched to a gene; V was cut back by 5 bases and J by 4 bases. DNA of the CDR3: TGTGCCAGCAGCGTGGGGACAGCGAAGTACGAGCAGTACTTC. Amino acids: CASSVGTAKYEQYF.

In the case of this clone: Other DNA sequences from this sample encode an identical CDR3 as well. The chain recombines TRBV27 with TRBJ1-4, with D maybe TRBD1 (5 bases). The CDR3 spans 14 residues. CDR1 MNHEY and CDR2 SMNVEV come from the germline V gene (reference sequence). Trimming removed 1 base at V and 8 bases at J, with 11 bases between. CDR3 DNA: TGTGCCAGCAGTTTATGGGGGGGAGTCGAAAAACTGTTTTTT. Translating gives CASSLWGGVEKLFF.

In this sample, this clone turned up once. The chain recombines TRBV2 with TRBJ1-1; 9 bases match TRBD1. J lost 5 bases, V lost 5 bases, and 6 bases had no gene match. The CDR3 contains 14 residues. The V gene's germline CDR1 is SNHLY and CDR2 FYNNEI. The DNA for the CDR3 is TGTGCCAGCAGTTCACAGGGGGCGCGGACTGAAGCTTTCTTT. Its translation: CASSSQGARTEAFF. Complete variable domain (other parts from reference TRBV2 and TRBJ1-1): EPEVTQTPSHQVTQMGQEVILRCVPISNHLYFYWYRQILGQKVEFLVSFYNNEISEKSEIFDDQFSVERPDGSNFTLKIRSTKLEDSAMYFCASSSQGARTEAFFGQGTRLTVV.

The V gene is TRBV7-9, the J gene TRBJ2-7, with 8 bases fitting TRBD2. The V segment lost 5 bases and the J segment 7 bases; nucleotides outside the gene matches: 10. The CDR3 is made up of 14 amino acids. Germline loops: CDR1 SEHNR, CDR2 FQNEAQ (reference sequence). This chain's CDR3 is CASSPLYREGEQYF. CDR3 coding DNA: TGTGCCAGCAGCCCCCTTTATCGGGAGGGGGAGCAGTACTTC.

CDR3 sequence (DNA): TGTGCCAGCAGCGTAGCACCAGCGGGGGGTAAGAATGAGCAGTTCTTC. Amino acid sequence: CASSVAPAGGKNEQFF. The chain joins TRBV9 to TRBJ2-1, with 9 bases that match TRBD2. Germline loops: CDR1 SGDLS, CDR2 YYNGEE. V lost 0 bases, J lost 7 bases, and 8 bases stayed unmatched. The CDR3 spans 16 residues.

The rearrangement links TRBV6-5 to TRBJ2-7, with 8 bases identical to TRBD1. Trimming at V came to 7 bases and at J to 1 base, leaving 6 bases not matched to a gene. The CDR3 spans 14 residues. The V gene's germline CDR1 is MNHEY and CDR2 SVGAGI. The CDR3 reads CASIQTGASYEQYF. The CDR3, as DNA: TGTGCCAGCATTCAGACAGGGGCTTCCTACGAGCAGTACTTC.

This rearrangement joins TRBV5-1 to TRBJ1-5; D remains ambiguous. The germline V gene encodes CDR1 SGHRS and CDR2 YFSETQ. V gave up 0 bases and J gave up 1 base, with 8 bases separating them. CDR3 length: 15 residues. CDR3 coding DNA: TGCGCCAGCAGCTTGGGGGCGGGCAGCAATCAGCCCCAGCATTTT. It encodes CASSLGAGSNQPQHF.

The CDR3 loop is CASSPGGLGSFSYNEQFF. The CDR3 DNA follows: TGTGCCAGCAGTCCAGGGGGCCTGGGGAGTTTCTCCTACAATGAGCAGTTCTTC. J is TRBJ2-1 and V is TRBV6-6, with 8 bases lining up with TRBD1. The V gene's germline CDR1 is MNHNY and CDR2 SVGAGI (reference sequence). J lost 0 bases, V lost 5 bases, and 12 bases had no gene match. The CDR3 is made up of 18 amino acids.

The chain couples TRBV4-2 to TRBJ2-1; 8 bases agree with TRBD1. The length of the CDR3 is 16 residues. The junction had 4 bases not matched to a gene; V was cut back by 1 base and J by 2 bases. The germline gives CDR1 LGHNA, CDR2 YNFKEQ. The CDR3: CASSQGTGFTYNEQFF. CDR3 bases: TGTGCCAGCAGCCAAGGGACAGGGTTCACCTACAATGAGCAGTTCTTC.

This chain connects TRBV5-1 to TRBJ2-1; 7 bases map to TRBD2. The germline V gene has CDR1 SGHRS and CDR2 YFSETQ. CDR3 length equals 14 residues. V lost 2 bases to trimming and J lost 3 bases; unmatched junction nucleotides: 2. CDR3 nucleotide sequence: TGCGCCAGCAGCTTTACTAGCGACTACAATGAGCAGTTCTTC. Translating it yields CASSFTSDYNEQFF.

This clone has just one count. The chain employs TRBV25-1 and TRBJ1-4; perhaps TRBD1 as D (6 bases). The V end was cut by 3 bases, the J end by 7 bases, with 15 bases between. The CDR3 runs to 15 residues. Germline CDR1 is MGHDK and CDR2 is SYGVNS. In DNA form, the CDR3 reads TGTGCCAGCAGTGACCCCCGGGACACGGGTGAAAAACTGTTTTTT. The encoded protein is CASSDPRDTGEKLFF.

The chain couples TRBV5-1 to TRBJ1-5; a weak D match, TRBD1 (6 bases). Deletions cut 0 bases from V and 1 base from J, with 14 bases between. Germline assignment: CDR1 SGHRS and CDR2 YFSETQ. The CDR3 length is 17 residues. The CDR3: CASSLDPGGGSNQPQHF. CDR3 bases: TGCGCCAGCAGCTTGGATCCGGGGGGCGGAAGCAATCAGCCCCAGCATTTT.

The chain couples TRBV6-6 to TRBJ2-1, with 8 bases fitting TRBD2. V lost 0 bases, J lost 4 bases, and 5 bases stayed unmatched. CDR3 size: 16 residues. In germline, CDR1 is MNHNY, CDR2 SVGAGI (reference sequence). CDR3 nucleotide sequence: TGTGCCAGCAGTTACTCGGGTGCTAGCGGGTACAATGAGCAGTTCTTC. This gives the protein CASSYSGASGYNEQFF.

V is TRBV9 and J is TRBJ1-6; D not resolved. Trimming removed 2 bases at V and 7 bases at J, with 13 bases between. CDR1 and CDR2 from the germline V gene are SGDLS and YYNGEE. The CDR3 has 15 residues. The CDR3 sequence is CASSVGGQMNSPLHF. The CDR3 coding sequence is TGTGCCAGCAGCGTGGGCGGGCAGATGAATTCACCCCTCCACTTT.

The chain has TRBV25-1 and TRBJ2-1; the match to TRBD2 covers 7 bases. Germline trimming cut 0 bases from V and 3 bases from J; bases unmatched to any gene: 8. The CDR3 has 17 amino acids. Germline V gene lookup returns CDR1 MGHDK and CDR2 SYGVNS. CDR3 DNA sequence: TGTGCCAGCAGTGAATATAGGGCGGGAGCTATCTACAATGAGCAGTTCTTC. It translates to CASSEYRAGAIYNEQFF.